Presented here are 8 T cell receptor beta chains from one specimen sequenced in a study of cytomegalovirus exposure and HLA in healthy donors. This PCR relied on a set of 60 Vbeta primers and 13 Jbeta primers. The protocol was immunoSEQ multiplex PCR, while the TCRdb copy is restricted to in-frame clones and leaves out a portion. This sample carries 70,000 to 80,000 clones, with roughly 2.6% going to the ten biggest clones. Material for sequencing was PBMCs. These receptors were obtained from a man aged 35 to 55 in good health and CMV-seronegative.

The chain recombines TRBV27 with TRBJ2-4; TRBD1 aligns across 7 bases. J was trimmed by 0 bases and V by 5 bases; bases with no gene match: 13. Germline loops: CDR1 MNHEY, CDR2 SMNVEV (reference sequence). The CDR3 is 18 residues long. CDR3 sequence reads: CASSPIPGQSLAKNIQYF. The CDR3 DNA sequence: TGTGCCAGCAGTCCAATCCCGGGACAGTCTTTAGCCAAAAACATTCAGTACTTC.

The V call is TRBV27, the J call TRBJ1-4; maybe TRBD1 (5 bases). Trimming took off 5 bases at V and 7 bases at J, with 11 bases between the two ends. CDR3 size: 13 residues. Germline CDR1 reads MNHEY; CDR2 reads SMNVEV (reference sequence). DNA for the CDR3: TGTGCCAGCAGTCTCAGGGAGGGTGAAAAACTGTTTTTT. It translates to CASSLREGEKLFF.

The chain has TRBV7-3 and TRBJ2-5; weak D call: TRBD1 (6 bases). This CDR3 has 15 amino acids. The V gene's germline CDR1 is SGHTA and CDR2 FQGTGA. Trimming pared 4 bases from V and 2 bases from J, leaving 14 bases between. CDR3 in amino acids: CASSSQGLAQETQYF. CDR3 nucleotides: TGTGCCAGCAGCTCCCAGGGGCTCGCACAAGAGACCCAGTACTTC.

The genes are TRBV27 and TRBJ1-2; 11 bases agree with TRBD1. V was pared by 5 bases and J by 3 bases, with 5 bases of the junction left unmatched. This CDR3 region has 15 residues. Per germline, CDR1 MNHEY and CDR2 SMNVEV (reference sequence). The CDR3 nucleotides read TGTGCCAGCAGTCTAGGGACAGGGGGATACTATGGCTACACCTTC. It is translated as CASSLGTGGYYGYTF.

This chain joins TRBV7-2 and TRBJ2-1; a possible D gene is TRBD2 (5 bases). The CDR3 covers 15 residues. Trimming shortened V by 4 bases and J by 8 bases, and 18 bases separated the two germline ends. Looked up from germline, CDR1 is SGHTA and CDR2 is FQGNSA. The CDR3 loop is CASSSGGRGWDEQFF. The CDR3 DNA reads TGTGCCAGCAGCTCCGGCGGGCGCGGGTGGGATGAGCAGTTCTTC.

The chain joins TRBV6-1 to TRBJ2-2, with no clear D. This CDR3 comprises 12 residues. With 3 bases removed from V and 6 bases from J, the gap between germline ends came to 5 bases. Germline V gene data show CDR1 as MNHNS and CDR2 as SASEGT. CDR3 protein: CASSDFSGELFF. CDR3 nucleotide sequence: TGTGCCAGCAGTGACTTTTCCGGGGAGCTGTTTTTT.

The J gene is TRBJ1-1, the V gene TRBV27, with no clear D. The V end was cut by 7 bases, the J end by 1 base, with 10 bases between. CDR3 length: 13 residues. CDR1 and CDR2 from the germline V gene are MNHEY and SMNVEV (reference sequence). CDR3 DNA sequence: TGTGCCAGCACGAGTTCCGGGAACACTGAAGCTTTCTTT. Protein product: CASTSSGNTEAFF.

The CDR3 loop reads CSVGDRHYNEQFF. CDR3 nucleotides: TGCAGCGTTGGGGACAGACACTACAATGAGCAGTTCTTC. The chain joins TRBV29-1 to TRBJ2-1; 7 bases fit TRBD1. The junction had 3 bases not matched to a gene; V was cut back by 4 bases and J by 3 bases. Germline-derived CDR1 and CDR2 are SQVTM and ANQGSEA. CDR3 length equals 13 residues.